The T cell receptor (beta chain) described here comes from a study of Ad26.COV2.S vaccination and SARS-CoV-2 variants. Documented treatment: some 20 received Ad26.COV2.S at low or high dose, single or two shots; 5 received placebo; per-sample allocation not given. Specimen acquisition occurred on day 63 following the initial vaccine or placebo injection. The table lists this clone with a few counts. The table came from immunoSEQ multiplex PCR; TCRdb's copy has only in-frame clones and leaves some out. The sample has 350,000 to 500,000 clones, 89% seen once; the top ten hold approximately 2.5%. Trimming removed 5 bases from V and 7 bases from J; junction bases left unmatched: 11. The CDR3 runs 16 residues. Germline CDR1 is SGHVS and CDR2 is FQNEAQ.

The material sequenced was peripheral blood, taken in a trial of Ad26.COV2.S vaccine versus placebo. The TCR originated in a person aged 18-65 years who received the Ad26.COV2.S COVID-19 vaccine or a placebo. This chain joins TRBV7-8 and TRBJ2-2; 9 nucleotides align to TRBD2. CDR3 sequence reads: CASSPGREGYIGELFF. In nucleotides, the CDR3 is TGTGCCAGCAGCCCCGGGCGGGAGGGCTATATCGGGGAGCTGTTTTTT.